This entry concerns a single T cell receptor (beta chain). These data come from a study of shared clonotypes between healthy human individuals. Sequencing used immunoSEQ multiplex PCR; TCRdb keeps in-frame clones, though not all of them. The sample includes under 2,500,000 clones, more than 90% of them seen just once. From germline, CDR1 is MNHEY and CDR2 SVGAGI. V lost 5 bases to trimming and J lost 6 bases, with 15 bases between them. The CDR3 totals 14 residues. Adult donors, all healthy and HIV-negative, had no recent acute infections or vaccinations. Material for sequencing was naive CD4+ T cells sorted from blood. Subset described: CD45RA+ positively selected. The chain joins TRBV6-5 to TRBJ2-3; a possible D gene is TRBD1 (5 bases). The origin of this receptor is a man younger than 35 in good health. The CDR3 nucleotides read TGTGCCAGCAGTGGCATAGGGGCCCCGGATACGCAGTATTTT. Translation: CASSGIGAPDTQYF.